Listed below are T cell receptor beta chains from one sample, sequenced in a study of cytomegalovirus exposure and HLA in healthy donors. Clones were sequenced by immunoSEQ multiplex PCR, and TCRdb holds only the in-frame ones, with some missing. This sample has approximately 150,000 clones, with 60% to 80% found just once. The sequenced sample was PBMCs. These receptors all come from a man aged 30 to 39 in good health and CMV-seropositive. Each CDR3 is given with its conserved first and last residue. A D gene is named only where the DNA matches it firmly. Clone size is stated in some rows and not others, as once, few, many or a class when expanded.

V	J	size	D	CDR3	DNA
TRBV7-9	TRBJ2-7	few	TRBD2	CASSSGGAVSYEQYF	TGTGCCAGCAGTTCGGGGGGGGCAGTCTCCTACGAGCAGTACTTC
TRBV5-1	TRBJ2-2	.	.	CASSLEGRGNTGELFF	TGCGCCAGCAGCTTGGAGGGGCGGGGGAACACCGGGGAGCTGTTTTTT
TRBV18	TRBJ2-3	.	TRBD1	CASALGQGKYHTDTQYF	TGTGCCAGCGCATTGGGACAGGGAAAATATCACACAGATACGCAGTATTTT
TRBV9	TRBJ2-5	.	TRBD1	CASSLTGLAETQYF	TGTGCCAGCAGCTTGACAGGGTTAGCCGAGACCCAGTACTTC
TRBV4-2	TRBJ2-3	.	TRBD2	CASSQGGGAGVDTQYF	TGTGCCAGCAGCCAAGGCGGGGGGGCTGGGGTAGATACGCAGTATTTT
TRBV10-1	TRBJ1-5	.	TRBD1	CASSWTGWQPQHF	TGCGCCAGCAGTTGGACAGGGTGGCAGCCCCAGCATTTT
TRBV21-1	TRBJ1-4	.	.	CASSPQKGGEGTNEKLFF	TGTGCCAGCAGCCCGCAGAAGGGAGGGGAGGGAACTAATGAAAAACTGTTTTTT
TRBV9	TRBJ1-6	.	TRBD1	CASSKQGQVNSPLHF	TGTGCCAGCAGCAAACAGGGACAGGTCAATTCACCCCTCCACTTT
TRBV30	TRBJ2-1	.	.	CAGGRPSYNEQFF	TGTGCCGGCGGCAGACCCTCCTACAATGAGCAGTTCTTC
TRBV4-3	TRBJ2-7	.	.	CASSQMDSSYEQYF	TGCGCCAGCAGCCAGATGGACAGTTCCTACGAGCAGTACTTC
TRBV6-1	TRBJ2-2	.	TRBD1	CASRSDRGNTGELFF	TGTGCCAGCAGGTCGGACAGGGGCAACACCGGGGAGCTGTTTTTT
TRBV28	TRBJ1-5	.	.	CASTNQGTPNQPQHF	TGTGCCAGCACCAATCAGGGGACCCCCAATCAGCCCCAGCATTTT
TRBV25-1	TRBJ2-7	.	TRBD1	CASSELDRGLGGEQYF	TGTGCCAGCAGCGAATTGGACAGGGGGCTAGGAGGCGAGCAGTACTTC
TRBV5-1	TRBJ1-4	.	.	CASSSTDATNEKLFF	TGCGCCAGCAGCTCTACAGATGCAACTAATGAAAAACTGTTTTTT
TRBV23-1	TRBJ2-7	.	.	CASRAPYEQYF	TGCGCCAGCAGGGCCCCCTACGAGCAGTACTTC
TRBV25-1	TRBJ2-7	.	TRBD2	CASMQRGESYEQYF	TGTGCCAGCATGCAGCGGGGGGAATCCTACGAGCAGTACTTC
TRBV7-9	TRBJ2-7	.	.	CASSEQGYEQYF	TGTGCCAGCAGCGAACAGGGCTACGAGCAGTACTTC
TRBV30	TRBJ2-1	.	TRBD2	CAWSVSGGRIYEQFF	TGTGCCTGGAGTGTCTCGGGGGGGCGTATATATGAGCAGTTCTTC
TRBV2	TRBJ2-5	.	.	CASSVDAGKETQYF	TGTGCCAGCAGTGTGGATGCGGGGAAGGAGACCCAGTACTTC
TRBV7-6	TRBJ1-5	.	.	CASSLGGGVYQPQHF	TGTGCCAGCAGCTTAGGAGGGGGGGTCTATCAGCCCCAGCATTTT
TRBV19	TRBJ1-6	once	TRBD1	CASTGQNYNSPLHF	TGTGCCAGTACGGGACAGAACTATAATTCACCCCTCCACTTT
TRBV10-1	TRBJ1-5	.	.	CATHNQPQHF	TGCGCCACACACAATCAGCCCCAGCATTTT
TRBV30	TRBJ1-5	.	.	CAWSISTQGNQPQHF	TGTGCCTGGAGTATCTCAACACAGGGTAATCAGCCCCAGCATTTT
TRBV30	TRBJ1-6	.	.	CAWSVQQKYNSPLHF	TGTGCCTGGAGTGTACAGCAAAAATATAATTCACCCCTCCACTTT
TRBV2	TRBJ1-1	few	.	CATPKTEKNTEAFF	TGTGCCACTCCAAAGACAGAAAAGAACACTGAAGCTTTCTTT
TRBV2	TRBJ2-3	few	TRBD2	CASSLGTSGGRGTDTQYF	TGTGCCAGCAGCCTCGGGACTAGCGGGGGCAGGGGCACAGATACGCAGTATTTT
TRBV7-8	TRBJ2-5	.	TRBD1	CASSLDPQTGKDQETQYF	TGTGCCAGCAGCTTAGATCCCCAGACAGGGAAGGACCAAGAGACCCAGTACTTC
TRBV12-1	TRBJ2-3	once	.	CADFRGEGTQYF	TGTGCAGACTTTCGGGGTGAAGGTACGCAGTATTTT